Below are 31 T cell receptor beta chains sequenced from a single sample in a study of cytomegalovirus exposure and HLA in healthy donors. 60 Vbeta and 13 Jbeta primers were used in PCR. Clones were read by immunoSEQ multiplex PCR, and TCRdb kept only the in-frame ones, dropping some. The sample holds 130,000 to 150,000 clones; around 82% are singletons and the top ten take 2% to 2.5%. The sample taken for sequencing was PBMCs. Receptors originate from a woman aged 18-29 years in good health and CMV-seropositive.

CDR3 DNA sequence: TGTGCCAGCAGCCAAGCTAAGGGACAGGCGGGGACTGAAGCTTTCTTT. Its protein is CASSQAKGQAGTEAFF. The rearrangement uses TRBV4-2 and TRBJ1-1; 8 bases agree with TRBD1. The CDR3 has 16 amino acids. V trimming: 1 base; J trimming: 5 bases; junction bases outside the gene matches: 9. Germline V gene lookup returns CDR1 LGHNA and CDR2 YNFKEQ.

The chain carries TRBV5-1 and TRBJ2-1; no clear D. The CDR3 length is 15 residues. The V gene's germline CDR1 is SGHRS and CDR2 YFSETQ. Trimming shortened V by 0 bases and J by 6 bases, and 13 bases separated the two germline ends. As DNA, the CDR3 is TGCGCCAGCAGCTTGGACGGGTCTAAAAGCAATGAGCAGTTCTTC. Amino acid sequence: CASSLDGSKSNEQFF.

This CDR3 reads CAIRATGNYGYTF. CDR3 DNA: TGTGCCATCAGAGCGACTGGTAACTATGGCTACACCTTC. The V and J genes are TRBV10-3 and TRBJ1-2; D gene unclear. From germline, CDR1 is ENHRY and CDR2 SYGVKD. The CDR3 contains 13 residues. V lost 6 bases and J 1 base, leaving 9 bases between the germline ends.

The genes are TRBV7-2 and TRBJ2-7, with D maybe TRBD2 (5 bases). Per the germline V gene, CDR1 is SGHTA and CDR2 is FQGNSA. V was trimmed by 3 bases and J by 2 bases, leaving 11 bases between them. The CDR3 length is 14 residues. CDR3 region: CASSLWRTPYEQYF. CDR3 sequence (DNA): TGTGCCAGCAGCTTGTGGCGGACTCCCTACGAGCAGTACTTC.

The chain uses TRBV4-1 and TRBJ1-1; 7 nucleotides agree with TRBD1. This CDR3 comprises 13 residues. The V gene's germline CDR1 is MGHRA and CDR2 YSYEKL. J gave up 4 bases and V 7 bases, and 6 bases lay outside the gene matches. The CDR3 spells CASTNQGGTEAFF. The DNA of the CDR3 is TGCGCCAGCACCAACCAGGGGGGCACTGAAGCTTTCTTT.

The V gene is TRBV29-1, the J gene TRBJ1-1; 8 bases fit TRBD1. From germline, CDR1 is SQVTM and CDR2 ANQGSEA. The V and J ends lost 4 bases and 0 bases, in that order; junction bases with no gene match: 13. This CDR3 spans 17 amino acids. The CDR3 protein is CSVVDRGQVWMNTEAFF. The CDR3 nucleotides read TGCAGCGTTGTTGATCGGGGACAGGTTTGGATGAACACTGAAGCTTTCTTT.

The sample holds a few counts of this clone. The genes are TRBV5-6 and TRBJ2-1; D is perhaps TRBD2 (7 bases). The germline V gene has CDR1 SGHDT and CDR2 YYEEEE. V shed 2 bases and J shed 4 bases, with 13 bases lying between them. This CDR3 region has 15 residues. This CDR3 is CASSLRGGLYNEQFF. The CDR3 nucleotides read TGTGCCAGCAGCTTAAGGGGGGGGCTGTACAATGAGCAGTTCTTC.

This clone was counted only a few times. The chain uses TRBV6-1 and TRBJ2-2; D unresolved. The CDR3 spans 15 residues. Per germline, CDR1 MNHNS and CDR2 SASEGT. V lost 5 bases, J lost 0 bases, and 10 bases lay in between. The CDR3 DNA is TGTGCCAGCAGTATCCTCCGGGCGAACACCGGGGAGCTGTTTTTT. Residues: CASSILRANTGELFF.

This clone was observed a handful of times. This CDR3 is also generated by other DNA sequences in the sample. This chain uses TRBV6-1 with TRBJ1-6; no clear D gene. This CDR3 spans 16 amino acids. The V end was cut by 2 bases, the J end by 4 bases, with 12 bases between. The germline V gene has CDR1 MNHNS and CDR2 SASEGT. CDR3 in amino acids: CASSESLTDYNSPLHF. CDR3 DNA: TGTGCCAGCAGTGAATCCTTAACAGATTATAATTCACCCCTCCACTTT.

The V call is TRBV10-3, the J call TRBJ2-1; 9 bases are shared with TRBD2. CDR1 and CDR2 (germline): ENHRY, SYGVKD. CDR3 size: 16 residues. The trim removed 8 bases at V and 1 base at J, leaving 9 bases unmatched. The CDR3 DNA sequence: TGTGCCATCGGTGCTAGCGGGGAGGCGTCCTACAATGAGCAGTTCTTC. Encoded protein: CAIGASGEASYNEQFF.

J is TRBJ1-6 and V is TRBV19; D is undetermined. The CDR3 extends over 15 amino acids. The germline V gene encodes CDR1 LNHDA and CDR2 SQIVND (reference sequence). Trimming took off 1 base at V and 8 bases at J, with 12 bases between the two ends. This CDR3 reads CASSIVAVVDSPLHF. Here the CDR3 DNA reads TGTGCCAGTAGTATAGTAGCGGTGGTGGATTCACCCCTCCACTTT.

The CDR3 DNA follows: TGTGCCCAGCCATGGGGGCCCGAAGAGACCCAGTACTTC. The encoded protein is CAQPWGPEETQYF. This chain uses TRBV6-1 with TRBJ2-5, with D maybe TRBD1 (6 bases). The CDR3 runs 13 residues. Trimming shortened V by 11 bases and J by 3 bases, and 16 bases separated the two germline ends. Germline CDR1 reads MNHNS; CDR2 reads SASEGT.

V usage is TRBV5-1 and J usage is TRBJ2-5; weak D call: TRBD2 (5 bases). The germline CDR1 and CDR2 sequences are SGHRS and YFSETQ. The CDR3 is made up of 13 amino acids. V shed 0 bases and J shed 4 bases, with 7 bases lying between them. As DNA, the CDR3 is TGCGCCAGCAGCTTGGAAGGAGGAGAGACCCAGTACTTC. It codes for CASSLEGGETQYF.

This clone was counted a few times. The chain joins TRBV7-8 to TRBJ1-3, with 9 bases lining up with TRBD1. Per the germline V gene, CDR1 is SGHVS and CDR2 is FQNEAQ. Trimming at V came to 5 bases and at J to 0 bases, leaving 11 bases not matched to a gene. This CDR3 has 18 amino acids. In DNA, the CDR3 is TGTGCCAGCAGCGAGTATGGAGGACAGGGGCGCTCTGGAAACACCATATATTTT. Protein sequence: CASSEYGGQGRSGNTIYF. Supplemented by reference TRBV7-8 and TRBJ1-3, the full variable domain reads GAGVSQSPRYKVAKRGQDVALRCDPISGHVSLFWYQQALGQGPEFLTYFQNEAQLDKSGLPSDRFFAERPEGSVSTLKIQRTQQEDSAVYLCASSEYGGQGRSGNTIYFGEGSWLTVV.

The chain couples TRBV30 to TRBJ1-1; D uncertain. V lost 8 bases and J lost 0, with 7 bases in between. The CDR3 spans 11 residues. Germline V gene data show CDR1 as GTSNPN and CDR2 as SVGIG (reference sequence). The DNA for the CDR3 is TGTGCCCGGATTATGAACACTGAAGCTTTCTTT. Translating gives CARIMNTEAFF. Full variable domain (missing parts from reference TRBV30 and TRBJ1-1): SQTIHQWPATLVQPVGSPLSLECTVEGTSNPNLYWYRQAAGRGLQLLFYSVGIGQISSEVPQNLSASRPQDRQFILSSKKLLLSDSGFYLCARIMNTEAFFGQGTRLTVV.

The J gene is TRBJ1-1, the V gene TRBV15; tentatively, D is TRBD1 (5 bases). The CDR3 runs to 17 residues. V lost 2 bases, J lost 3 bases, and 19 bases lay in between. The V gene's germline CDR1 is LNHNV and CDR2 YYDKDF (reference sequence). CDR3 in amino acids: CATSRPRKGSLHTEAFF. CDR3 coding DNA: TGTGCCACCAGCAGACCCCGCAAGGGGTCCCTCCACACTGAAGCTTTCTTT.

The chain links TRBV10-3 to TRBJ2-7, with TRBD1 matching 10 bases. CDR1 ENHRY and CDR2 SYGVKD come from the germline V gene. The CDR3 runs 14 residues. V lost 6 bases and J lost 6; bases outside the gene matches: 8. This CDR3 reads CAISPGTGVSEQYF. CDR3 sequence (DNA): TGTGCCATCAGCCCCGGGACAGGGGTGAGCGAGCAGTACTTC.

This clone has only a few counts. As DNA, the CDR3 is TGTGCCAGCAGTGAACCCAGTGGGCTCGGAGGGTACGAGCAGTACTTC. Encoded protein: CASSEPSGLGGYEQYF. The chain carries TRBV6-1 and TRBJ2-7, with a weak D call TRBD2 (6 bases). The V end was cut by 2 bases, the J end by 4 bases, with 18 bases between. Per the germline V gene, CDR1 is MNHNS and CDR2 is SASEGT. The CDR3 extends over 16 amino acids.

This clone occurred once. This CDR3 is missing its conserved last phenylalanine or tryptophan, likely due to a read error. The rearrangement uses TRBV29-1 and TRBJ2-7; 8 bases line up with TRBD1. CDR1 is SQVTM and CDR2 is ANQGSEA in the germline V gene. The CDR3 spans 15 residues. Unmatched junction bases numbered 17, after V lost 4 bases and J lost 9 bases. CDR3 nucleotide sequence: TGCAGCGTTGGGGTCTCAGGGGGCTTTACCACGAGGCAGTACCTC. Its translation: CSVGVSGGFTTRQYL.

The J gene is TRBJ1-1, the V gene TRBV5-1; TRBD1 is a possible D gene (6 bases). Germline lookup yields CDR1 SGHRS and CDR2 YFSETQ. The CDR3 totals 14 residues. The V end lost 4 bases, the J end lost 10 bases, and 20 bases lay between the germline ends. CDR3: CASSQLERGLGAFF. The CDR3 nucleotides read TGCGCCAGCAGCCAACTGGAAAGGGGGTTGGGAGCTTTCTTT.

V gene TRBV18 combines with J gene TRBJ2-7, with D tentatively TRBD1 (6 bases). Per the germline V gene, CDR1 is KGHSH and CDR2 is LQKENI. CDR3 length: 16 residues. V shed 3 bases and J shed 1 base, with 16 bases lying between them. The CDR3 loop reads CASSPLARTVSYEQYF. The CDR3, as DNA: TGTGCCAGCTCACCTTTGGCGCGGACAGTTTCCTACGAGCAGTACTTC.

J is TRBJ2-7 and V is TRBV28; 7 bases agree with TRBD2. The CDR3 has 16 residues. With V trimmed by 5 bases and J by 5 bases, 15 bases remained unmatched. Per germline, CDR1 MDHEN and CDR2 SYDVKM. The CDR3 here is CASSPPPPLRGNEQYF. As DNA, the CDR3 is TGTGCCAGCAGTCCCCCCCCACCTCTGCGGGGGAACGAGCAGTACTTC.

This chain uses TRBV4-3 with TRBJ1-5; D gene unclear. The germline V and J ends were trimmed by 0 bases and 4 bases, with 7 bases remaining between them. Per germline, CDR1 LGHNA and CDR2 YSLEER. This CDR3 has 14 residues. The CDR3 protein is CASSQETDNQPQHF. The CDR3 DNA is TGCGCCAGCAGCCAAGAAACAGATAATCAGCCCCAGCATTTT.

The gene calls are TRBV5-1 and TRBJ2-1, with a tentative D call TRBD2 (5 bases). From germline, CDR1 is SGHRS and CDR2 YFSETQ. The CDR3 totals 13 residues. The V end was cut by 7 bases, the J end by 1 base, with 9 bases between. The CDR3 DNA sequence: TGCGCCAGCTGGACTGATTCCTACAATGAGCAGTTCTTC. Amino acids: CASWTDSYNEQFF.

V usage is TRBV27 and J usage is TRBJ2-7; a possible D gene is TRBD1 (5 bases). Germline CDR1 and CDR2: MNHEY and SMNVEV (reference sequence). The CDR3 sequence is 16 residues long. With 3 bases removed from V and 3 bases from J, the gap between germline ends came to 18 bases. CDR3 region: CASSFTPPQGIYEQYF. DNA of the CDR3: TGTGCCAGCAGTTTCACCCCCCCGCAGGGTATCTACGAGCAGTACTTC.

CDR3 region: CAFAPFVGPGNTIYF. The CDR3 DNA follows: TGTGCCTTCGCCCCTTTTGTGGGGCCTGGAAACACCATATATTTT. The chain uses TRBV30 and TRBJ1-3, with D maybe TRBD1 (5 bases). This CDR3 is 15 amino acids long. Germline V gives CDR1 GTSNPN, CDR2 SVGIG (reference sequence). V lost 7 bases and J 2 bases, leaving 18 bases between the germline ends.

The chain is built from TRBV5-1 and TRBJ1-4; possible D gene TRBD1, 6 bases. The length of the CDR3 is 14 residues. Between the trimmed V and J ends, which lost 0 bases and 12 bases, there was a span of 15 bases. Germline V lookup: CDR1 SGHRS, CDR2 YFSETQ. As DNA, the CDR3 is TGCGCCAGCAGCTTGGCGGCAGGGGTTGAGGAACTGTTTTTT. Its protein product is CASSLAAGVEELFF.

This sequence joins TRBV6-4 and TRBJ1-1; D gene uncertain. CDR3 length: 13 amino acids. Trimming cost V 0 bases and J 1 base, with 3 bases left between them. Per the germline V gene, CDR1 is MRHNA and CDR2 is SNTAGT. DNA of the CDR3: TGTGCCAGCAGTGACTCACAGAACACTGAAGCTTTCTTT. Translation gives CASSDSQNTEAFF.

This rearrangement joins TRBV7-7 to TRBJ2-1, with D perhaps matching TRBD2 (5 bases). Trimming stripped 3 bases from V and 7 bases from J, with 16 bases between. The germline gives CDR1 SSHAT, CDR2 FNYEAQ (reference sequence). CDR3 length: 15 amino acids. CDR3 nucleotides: TGTGCCAGCAGCTTTGGAGGCGGTCTGAGGAATGAGCAGTTCTTC. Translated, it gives CASSFGGGLRNEQFF.

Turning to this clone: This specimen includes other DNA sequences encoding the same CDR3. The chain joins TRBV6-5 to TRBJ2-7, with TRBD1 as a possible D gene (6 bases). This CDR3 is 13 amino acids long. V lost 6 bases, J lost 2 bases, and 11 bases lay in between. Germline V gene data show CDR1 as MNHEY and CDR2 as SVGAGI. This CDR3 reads CASSPDRTYEQYF. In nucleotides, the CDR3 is TGTGCCAGCAGCCCTGACAGGACCTACGAGCAGTACTTC.

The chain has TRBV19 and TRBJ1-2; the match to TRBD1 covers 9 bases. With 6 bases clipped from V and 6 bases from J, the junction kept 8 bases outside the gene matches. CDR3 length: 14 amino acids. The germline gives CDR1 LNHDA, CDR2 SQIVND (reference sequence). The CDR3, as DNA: TGTGCCAGTAGAGACGGACAGGGGCGGCATGGCTACACCTTC. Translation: CASRDGQGRHGYTF.